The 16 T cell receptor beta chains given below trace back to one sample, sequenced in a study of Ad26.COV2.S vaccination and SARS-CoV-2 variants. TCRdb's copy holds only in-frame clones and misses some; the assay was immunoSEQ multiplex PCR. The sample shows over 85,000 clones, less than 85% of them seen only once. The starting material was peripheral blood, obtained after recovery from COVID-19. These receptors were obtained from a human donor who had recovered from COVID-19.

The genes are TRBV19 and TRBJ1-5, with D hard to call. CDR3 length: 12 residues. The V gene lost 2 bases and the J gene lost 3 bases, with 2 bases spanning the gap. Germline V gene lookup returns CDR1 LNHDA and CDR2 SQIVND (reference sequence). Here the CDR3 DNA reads TGTGCCAGTAGTATATTCAATCAGCCCCAGCATTTT. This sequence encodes CASSIFNQPQHF.

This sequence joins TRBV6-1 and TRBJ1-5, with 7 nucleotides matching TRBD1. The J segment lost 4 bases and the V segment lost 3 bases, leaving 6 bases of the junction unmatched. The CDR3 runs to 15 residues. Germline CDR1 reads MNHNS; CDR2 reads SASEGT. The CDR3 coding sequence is TGTGCCAGCAGTGACCGGGACAGAGTAAATCAGCCCCAGCATTTT. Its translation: CASSDRDRVNQPQHF.

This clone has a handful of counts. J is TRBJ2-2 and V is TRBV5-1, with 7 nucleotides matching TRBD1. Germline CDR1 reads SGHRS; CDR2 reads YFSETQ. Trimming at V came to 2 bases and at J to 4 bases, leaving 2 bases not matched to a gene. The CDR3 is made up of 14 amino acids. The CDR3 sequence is CASSFDRATGELFF. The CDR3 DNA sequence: TGCGCCAGCAGCTTTGACAGGGCCACCGGGGAGCTGTTTTTT.

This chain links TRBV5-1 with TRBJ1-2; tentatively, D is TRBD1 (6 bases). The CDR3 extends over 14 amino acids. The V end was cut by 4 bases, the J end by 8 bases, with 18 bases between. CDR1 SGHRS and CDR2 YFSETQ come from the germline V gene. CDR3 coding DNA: TGCGCCAGCAGCCTTTATGGGGGGGCAGGGGGCTACACCTTC. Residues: CASSLYGGAGGYTF. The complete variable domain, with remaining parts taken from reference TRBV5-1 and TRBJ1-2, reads KAGVTQTPRYLIKTRGQQVTLSCSPISGHRSVSWYQQTPGQGLQFLFEYFSETQRNKGNFPGRFSGRQFSNSRSEMNVSTLELGDSALYLCASSLYGGAGGYTFGSGTRLTVV.

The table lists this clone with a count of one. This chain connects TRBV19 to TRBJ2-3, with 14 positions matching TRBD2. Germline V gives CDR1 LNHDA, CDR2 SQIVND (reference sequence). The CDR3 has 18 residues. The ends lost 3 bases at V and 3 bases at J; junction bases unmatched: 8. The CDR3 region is CASSIRTSGGPSTDTQYF. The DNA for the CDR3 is TGTGCCAGTAGTATTAGGACTAGCGGGGGGCCGAGTACAGATACGCAGTATTTT.

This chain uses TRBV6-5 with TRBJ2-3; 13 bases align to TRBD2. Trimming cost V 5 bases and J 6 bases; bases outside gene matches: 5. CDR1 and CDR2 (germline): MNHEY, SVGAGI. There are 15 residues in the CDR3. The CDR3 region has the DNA TGTGCCAGCAGTCTATTGACTAGCGGGGGGGATACGCAGTATTTT. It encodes CASSLLTSGGDTQYF.

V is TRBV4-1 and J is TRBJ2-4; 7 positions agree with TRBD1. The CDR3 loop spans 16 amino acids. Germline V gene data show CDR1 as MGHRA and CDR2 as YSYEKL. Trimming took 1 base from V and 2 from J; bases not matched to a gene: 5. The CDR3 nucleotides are TGCGCCAGCAGCCAAGTAAACAGGGGATCCAAAAACATTCAGTACTTC. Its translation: CASSQVNRGSKNIQYF.

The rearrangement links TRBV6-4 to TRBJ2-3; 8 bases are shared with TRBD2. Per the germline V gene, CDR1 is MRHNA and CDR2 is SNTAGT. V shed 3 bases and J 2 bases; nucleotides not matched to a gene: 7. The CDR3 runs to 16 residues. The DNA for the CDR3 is TGTGCCAGCAGTGAATACGGGGGGGGATCCACAGATACGCAGTATTTT. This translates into CASSEYGGGSTDTQYF.

DNA for the CDR3: TGTGCCAGCAGTCTAACACGGGACGGTCCCTCACCCCTCCACTTT. It specifies CASSLTRDGPSPLHF. J is TRBJ1-6 and V is TRBV27, with a weak D call TRBD1 (5 bases). Trimming shortened V by 5 bases and J by 10 bases, and 18 bases separated the two germline ends. This CDR3 contains 15 residues. Germline CDR1 and CDR2: MNHEY and SMNVEV (reference sequence).

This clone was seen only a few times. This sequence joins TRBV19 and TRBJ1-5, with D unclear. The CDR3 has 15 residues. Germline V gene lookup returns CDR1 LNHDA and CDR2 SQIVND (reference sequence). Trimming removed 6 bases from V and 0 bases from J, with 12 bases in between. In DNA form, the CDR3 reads TGTGCCAGTAGCCCCCAGGTGAATAGCAATCAGCCCCAGCATTTT. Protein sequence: CASSPQVNSNQPQHF.

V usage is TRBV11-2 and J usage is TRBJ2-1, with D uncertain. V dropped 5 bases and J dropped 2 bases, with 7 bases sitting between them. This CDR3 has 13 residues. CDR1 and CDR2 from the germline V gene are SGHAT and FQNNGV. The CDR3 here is CASSHSPYNEQFF. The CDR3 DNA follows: TGTGCCAGCAGCCATAGCCCCTACAATGAGCAGTTCTTC.

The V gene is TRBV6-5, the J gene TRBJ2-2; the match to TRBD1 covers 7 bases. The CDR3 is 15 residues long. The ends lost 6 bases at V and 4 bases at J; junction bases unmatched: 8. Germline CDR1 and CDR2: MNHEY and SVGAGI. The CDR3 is CASRTLTGATGELFF. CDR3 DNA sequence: TGTGCCAGCAGGACGCTAACAGGGGCCACCGGGGAGCTGTTTTTT.

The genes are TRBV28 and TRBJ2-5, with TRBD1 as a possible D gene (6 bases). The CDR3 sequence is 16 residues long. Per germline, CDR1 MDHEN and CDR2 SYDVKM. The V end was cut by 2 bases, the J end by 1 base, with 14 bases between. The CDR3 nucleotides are TGTGCCAGCAGTTTAAACCCGGGACAAGTCCAAGAGACCCAGTACTTC. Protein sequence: CASSLNPGQVQETQYF.

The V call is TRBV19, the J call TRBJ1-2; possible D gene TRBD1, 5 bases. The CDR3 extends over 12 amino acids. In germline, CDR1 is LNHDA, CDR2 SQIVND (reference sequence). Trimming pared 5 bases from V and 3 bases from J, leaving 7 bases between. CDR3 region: CASSQGDYGYTF. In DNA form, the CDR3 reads TGTGCCAGTAGTCAGGGAGACTATGGCTACACCTTC.

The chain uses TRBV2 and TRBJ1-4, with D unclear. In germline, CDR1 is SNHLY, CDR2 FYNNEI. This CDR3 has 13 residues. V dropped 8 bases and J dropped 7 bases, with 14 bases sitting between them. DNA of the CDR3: TGTGCCAGCCGGTCCCAAGGACGTGAAAAACTGTTTTTT. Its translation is CASRSQGREKLFF.

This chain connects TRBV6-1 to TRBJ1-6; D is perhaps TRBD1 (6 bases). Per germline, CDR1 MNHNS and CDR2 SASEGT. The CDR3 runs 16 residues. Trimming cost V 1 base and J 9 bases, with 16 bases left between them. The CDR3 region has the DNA TGTGCCAGCAGTGAAGGACTAGGGAGGGGGGCTTCACCCCTCCACTTT. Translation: CASSEGLGRGASPLHF.